This T cell receptor (beta chain) was observed in a study of blood T cell repertoires in COVID-19. This CDR3 contains 13 residues. The ends were cut back, 4 bases at V and 3 bases at J, with 10 bases in the middle. The germline V gene encodes CDR1 SGHDN and CDR2 FVKESK. The table came from immunoSEQ multiplex PCR; TCRdb's copy has only in-frame clones and leaves some out. This sample has 150,000 to 200,000 clones, with around four fifths found just once. The chain employs TRBV14 and TRBJ2-7; the D gene is possibly TRBD1 (6 bases). Source material: peripheral blood. This sequence was found in a woman between 65 and 79 years old with COVID-19, enrolled during active disease. The DNA for the CDR3 is TGTGCCAGCAGCCGGGGACATCTCTACGAGCAGTACTTC. Amino acid sequence: CASSRGHLYEQYF.